This T cell receptor beta chain derives from a study of T cell clonotyping in hematopoietic cell transplantation. Assay used: immunoSEQ multiplex PCR; TCRdb lists only in-frame clones, some missing. This sample yields roughly 11,000 clones, of which about 91% are seen a single time; 0.79% belongs to the top ten. Sample: peripheral blood mononuclear cells. This sequence originates from a woman aged 50 to 60 in good health. Some clones in this sample may be carry-over from other donors' samples.

CDR3 protein: CASSQEQAFNQPQHF. For the CDR3, the DNA is TGCGCCAGCAGCCAAGAACAGGCCTTCAATCAGCCCCAGCATTTT. V gene TRBV4-1 combines with J gene TRBJ1-5, with TRBD1 as a possible D gene (5 bases). V was cut by 0 bases and J by 3 bases, with 9 bases left in between. The CDR3 has 15 amino acids. Germline loops: CDR1 MGHRA, CDR2 YSYEKL.